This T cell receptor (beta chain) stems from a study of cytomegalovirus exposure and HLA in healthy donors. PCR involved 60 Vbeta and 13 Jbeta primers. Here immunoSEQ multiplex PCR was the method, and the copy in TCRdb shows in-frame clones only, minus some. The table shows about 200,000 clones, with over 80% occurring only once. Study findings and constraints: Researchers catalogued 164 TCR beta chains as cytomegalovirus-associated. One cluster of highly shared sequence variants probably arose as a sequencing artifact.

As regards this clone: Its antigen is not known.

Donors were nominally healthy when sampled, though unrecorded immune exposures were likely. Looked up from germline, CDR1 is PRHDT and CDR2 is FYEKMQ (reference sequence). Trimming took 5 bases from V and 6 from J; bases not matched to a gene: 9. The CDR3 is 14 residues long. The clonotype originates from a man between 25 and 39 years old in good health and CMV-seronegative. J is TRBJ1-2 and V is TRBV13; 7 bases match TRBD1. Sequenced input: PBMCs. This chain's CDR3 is CASSPPDRRDGYTF. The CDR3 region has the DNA TGTGCCAGCAGCCCCCCGGACAGGCGGGATGGCTACACCTTC. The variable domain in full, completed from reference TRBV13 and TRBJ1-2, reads AAGVIQSPRHLIKEKRETATLKCYPIPRHDTVYWYQQGPGQDPQFLISFYEKMQSDKGSIPDRFSAQQFSDYHSELNMSSLELGDSALYFCASSPPDRRDGYTFGSGTRLTVV.